This is a list of T cell receptor beta chains from one sample in a study of cytomegalovirus exposure and HLA in healthy donors. Profiled with immunoSEQ multiplex PCR; TCRdb holds only in-frame clones, not every one. The repertoire includes about 120,000 clones, around 80% of them detected once, and 1.2% sits in the top ten. Sample: PBMCs. All receptors derive from a female donor in good health and CMV-seronegative. Each CDR3 is given with its conserved first and last residue. The D gene is left open where the match is weak. Expanded clones get a size class; other rows say once, few or many, or leave the size out.

- TRBJ2-5 - TRBV10-3 CAISESLLQETQYF TGTGCCATCAGTGAGTCCCTTTTACAAGAGACCCAGTACTTC
TRBD2 TRBJ2-7 - TRBV2 CASSEWTSGTYEQYF TGTGCCAGCAGTGAATGGACTAGCGGTACCTACGAGCAGTACTTC
TRBD1 TRBJ1-3 - TRBV7-9 CSSSHGTAGNTIYF TGTTCCAGCAGCCATGGGACAGCTGGAAACACCATATATTTT
- TRBJ1-2 few TRBV6-5 CASSRTGQAGDGYTF TGTGCCAGCAGTAGGACTGGCCAAGCAGGGGATGGCTACACCTTC
- TRBJ1-1 - TRBV28 CASRTSGAGENTEAFF TGTGCCAGCAGAACATCCGGGGCAGGGGAGAACACTGAAGCTTTCTTT
- TRBJ2-3 - TRBV25-1 CASSSRADTQYF TGTGCCAGCAGTAGCAGGGCAGATACGCAGTATTTT
TRBD2 TRBJ2-7 - TRBV2 CASSEALRAGGRDGQYF TGTGCCAGCAGTGAAGCGCTTCGGGCGGGAGGGCGGGACGGGCAGTACTTC
TRBD2 TRBJ2-5 - TRBV9 CASSLAGGQETQYF TGTGCCAGCTCGCTGGCGGGAGGGCAAGAGACCCAGTACTTC
TRBD2 TRBJ2-2 few TRBV9 CASSVGLAGGTGELFF TGTGCCAGCAGCGTAGGGTTAGCGGGAGGCACCGGGGAGCTGTTTTTT
- TRBJ2-1 - TRBV6-1 CASSEDNRVTYNEQFF TGTGCCAGCAGTGAAGACAACAGGGTTACCTACAATGAGCAGTTCTTC
TRBD2 TRBJ2-3 - TRBV9 CASSVLAGDTQYF TGTGCCAGCAGCGTACTAGCGGGAGATACGCAGTATTTT
TRBD1 TRBJ2-5 - TRBV4-3 CASSPDRGGETQYF TGCGCCAGCAGCCCGGACAGGGGAGGAGAGACCCAGTACTTC